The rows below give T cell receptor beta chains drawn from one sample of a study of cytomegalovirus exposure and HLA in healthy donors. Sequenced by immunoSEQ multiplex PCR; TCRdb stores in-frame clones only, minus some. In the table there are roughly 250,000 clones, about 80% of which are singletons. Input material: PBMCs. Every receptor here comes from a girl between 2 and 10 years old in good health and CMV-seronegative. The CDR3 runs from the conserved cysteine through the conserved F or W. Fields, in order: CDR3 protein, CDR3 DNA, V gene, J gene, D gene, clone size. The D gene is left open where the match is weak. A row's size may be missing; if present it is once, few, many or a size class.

CDR3aa: CASSLEGGAFAFF
CDR3nt: TGTGCCAGCAGCTTAGAAGGGGGGGCGTTTGCTTTCTTT
v_gene: TRBV7-9
j_gene: TRBJ1-1
d_gene: NA
abundance: few

CDR3aa: CASTSRMEKLFF
CDR3nt: TGCGCCAGCACATCCAGGATGGAAAAACTGTTTTTT
v_gene: TRBV5-1
j_gene: TRBJ1-4
d_gene: NA
abundance: NA

CDR3aa: CASSFIDGGLYRETQYF
CDR3nt: TGTGCCAGCAGTTTCATCGACGGGGGTCTCTATAGGGAGACCCAGTACTTC
v_gene: TRBV28
j_gene: TRBJ2-5
d_gene: NA
abundance: NA

CDR3aa: CAIAPQLYEQYF
CDR3nt: TGTGCCATCGCCCCCCAGTTGTACGAGCAGTACTTC
v_gene: TRBV10-3
j_gene: TRBJ2-7
d_gene: NA
abundance: NA

CDR3aa: CASSSGTGSEQYF
CDR3nt: TGCGCCAGCAGCTCCGGGACAGGGAGCGAGCAGTACTTC
v_gene: TRBV5-1
j_gene: TRBJ2-7
d_gene: TRBD1
abundance: NA

CDR3aa: CAWRSQGRVGNTIYF
CDR3nt: TGTGCCTGGAGATCCCAGGGGCGGGTTGGAAACACCATATATTTT
v_gene: TRBV30
j_gene: TRBJ1-3
d_gene: NA
abundance: NA

CDR3aa: CASSLVGGLAGAARETQYF
CDR3nt: TGCGCCAGCAGCTTGGTAGGCGGTCTAGCGGGGGCCGCAAGAGAGACCCAGTACTTC
v_gene: TRBV5-1
j_gene: TRBJ2-5
d_gene: TRBD2
abundance: NA

CDR3aa: CASIRGNGNYGYTF
CDR3nt: TGTGCCAGCATCAGGGGTAACGGAAACTATGGCTACACCTTC
v_gene: TRBV28
j_gene: TRBJ1-2
d_gene: NA
abundance: NA

CDR3aa: CASNPAGHDYGYTF
CDR3nt: TGTGCCAGCAACCCCGCAGGGCACGACTATGGCTACACCTTC
v_gene: TRBV6-5
j_gene: TRBJ1-2
d_gene: NA
abundance: once

CDR3aa: CASSLDYRVKALAKNIQYF
CDR3nt: TGTGCCAGCAGTTTGGATTACAGGGTTAAAGCCCTGGCCAAAAACATTCAGTACTTC
v_gene: TRBV28
j_gene: TRBJ2-4
d_gene: NA
abundance: NA

CDR3aa: CASSLGQGWEQFF
CDR3nt: TGTGCCAGCAGTTTGGGACAGGGATGGGAACAGTTCTTC
v_gene: TRBV28
j_gene: TRBJ2-1
d_gene: TRBD1
abundance: NA

CDR3aa: CASSLSDEQFF
CDR3nt: TGCGCCAGCAGCTTGTCTGATGAGCAGTTCTTC
v_gene: TRBV5-1
j_gene: TRBJ2-1
d_gene: NA
abundance: NA

CDR3aa: CASSLTTISGTAGNEQFF
CDR3nt: TGCGCCAGCAGCTTAACAACGATATCCGGGACAGCCGGCAATGAGCAGTTCTTC
v_gene: TRBV5-1
j_gene: TRBJ2-1
d_gene: TRBD1
abundance: NA

CDR3aa: CASRKRGNNEQFF
CDR3nt: TGTGCCAGCAGGAAAAGGGGGAACAATGAGCAGTTCTTC
v_gene: TRBV7-8
j_gene: TRBJ2-1
d_gene: NA
abundance: NA

CDR3aa: CASTEGDRDTGELFF
CDR3nt: TGTGCCAGCACCGAGGGGGACAGGGACACCGGGGAGCTGTTTTTT
v_gene: TRBV28
j_gene: TRBJ2-2
d_gene: TRBD1
abundance: NA

CDR3aa: CASSPPVRGGGYTF
CDR3nt: TGTGCCAGCTCACCCCCCGTGCGGGGAGGCGGCTACACCTTC
v_gene: TRBV18
j_gene: TRBJ1-2
d_gene: NA
abundance: NA

CDR3aa: CASEQGAGGYTF
CDR3nt: TGTGCCAGCGAGCAGGGGGCAGGGGGCTACACCTTC
v_gene: TRBV7-9
j_gene: TRBJ1-2
d_gene: TRBD1
abundance: NA

CDR3aa: CATAAGTGGEKLFF
CDR3nt: TGTGCCACCGCGGCCGGGACAGGGGGTGAAAAACTGTTTTTT
v_gene: TRBV19
j_gene: TRBJ1-4
d_gene: TRBD1
abundance: NA

CDR3aa: CASSPDSWIKDRWYTEAFF
CDR3nt: TGTGCCAGCAGCCCCGATTCATGGATAAAGGACAGATGGTACACTGAAGCTTTCTTT
v_gene: TRBV7-9
j_gene: TRBJ1-1
d_gene: NA
abundance: NA

CDR3aa: CASSQSQWAGYQETQYF
CDR3nt: TGCGCCAGCAGCCAATCCCAGTGGGCGGGGTACCAAGAGACCCAGTACTTC
v_gene: TRBV4-1
j_gene: TRBJ2-5
d_gene: NA
abundance: NA

CDR3aa: CASSPGSRETQYF
CDR3nt: TGTGCCAGCAGCCCAGGGTCTAGGGAGACCCAGTACTTC
v_gene: TRBV6-5
j_gene: TRBJ2-5
d_gene: NA
abundance: NA

CDR3aa: CASSLGQPLYGYTF
CDR3nt: TGCGCCAGCAGCTTGGGACAGCCGCTCTATGGCTACACCTTC
v_gene: TRBV5-1
j_gene: TRBJ1-2
d_gene: NA
abundance: NA

CDR3aa: CASSLSLVTGYNEQFF
CDR3nt: TGTGCCAGCAGTTTATCACTAGTAACGGGCTACAATGAGCAGTTCTTC
v_gene: TRBV27
j_gene: TRBJ2-1
d_gene: NA
abundance: NA

CDR3aa: CASSHMTGGGSDEQYF
CDR3nt: TGTGCCAGCAGCCACATGACGGGGGGAGGCTCGGACGAGCAGTACTTC
v_gene: TRBV4-2
j_gene: TRBJ2-7
d_gene: TRBD2
abundance: NA

CDR3aa: CAWSAQEKAPYF
CDR3nt: TGTGCCTGGAGTGCACAGGAAAAAGCGCCCTATTTT
v_gene: TRBV30
j_gene: TRBJ2-3
d_gene: NA
abundance: NA

CDR3aa: CASSQSRDTQYF
CDR3nt: TGTGCCAGCAGCCAATCCCGGGATACGCAGTATTTT
v_gene: TRBV7-2
j_gene: TRBJ2-3
d_gene: NA
abundance: NA

CDR3aa: CASSMGIATNEKLFF
CDR3nt: TGTGCCAGTAGTATGGGCATTGCAACTAATGAAAAACTGTTTTTT
v_gene: TRBV19
j_gene: TRBJ1-4
d_gene: NA
abundance: NA